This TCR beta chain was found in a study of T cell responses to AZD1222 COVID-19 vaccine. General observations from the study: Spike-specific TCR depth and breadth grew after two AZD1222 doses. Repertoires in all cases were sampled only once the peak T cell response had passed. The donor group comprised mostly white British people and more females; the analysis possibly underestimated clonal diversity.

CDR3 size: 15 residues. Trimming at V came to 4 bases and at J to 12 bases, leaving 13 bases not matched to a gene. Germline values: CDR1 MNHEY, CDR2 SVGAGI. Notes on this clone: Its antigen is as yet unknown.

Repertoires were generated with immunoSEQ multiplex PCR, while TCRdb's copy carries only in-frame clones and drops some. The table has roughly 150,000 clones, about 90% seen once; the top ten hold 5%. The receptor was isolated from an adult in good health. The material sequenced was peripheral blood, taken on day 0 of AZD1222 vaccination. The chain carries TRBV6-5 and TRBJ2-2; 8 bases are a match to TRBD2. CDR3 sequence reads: CASSWFSRGDLKLFF. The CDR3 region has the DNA TGTGCCAGCAGTTGGTTCTCGCGGGGGGACCTTAAGCTGTTTTTT.